Following are 20 T cell receptor beta chains from one sample sequenced in a study of blood T cells in healthy people across ages (dated by TCRdb to the mid-2010s). The library was built by means of 5' RACE. Instrument on record: Illumina HiSeq 2500. A second PCR of about 6 to 11 cycles was performed with a sample-barcoded 5' primer and a J-beta primer mix. The public reads were run again by TCRdb, first through fastp at Q25 and then through MiXCR, and only productive beta chains were kept. All rows with the same CDR3 protein become a single entry with the most common DNA and genes. The sample yields 1.5 million to 2 million distinct CDR3 sequences; 28% were counted once. The ten largest make up about 7.7% of the sample. Sequenced: blood. All receptors come from a woman in her twenties or thirties in good health.

Points on this clonotype: One end of the junction fails to match germline, which may point to a read error. The chain links TRBV5-1 to TRBJ2-1; TRBD2 aligns across 9 bases. The length of the CDR3 is 18 residues. Per germline, CDR1 SGHRS and CDR2 YFSETQ. The CDR3, as DNA: TGCGCCGGCAGCTTGAGGTATGGCAGCGGGGGGTCCTACAATGAGCAGTTCTTC. As protein: CAGSLRYGSGGSYNEQFF.

A few counts support this clonotype. This rearrangement joins TRBV5-6 to TRBJ2-3, with TRBD2 identical over 11 bases. Per germline, CDR1 SGHDT and CDR2 YYEEEE. V dropped 0 bases and J dropped 9; count of bases not matched to a gene: 6. There are 15 residues in the CDR3. CDR3 residues: CASSLEGTSGGTQYF. CDR3 sequence (DNA): TGTGCCAGCAGCTTGGAAGGGACTAGCGGAGGCACGCAGTATTTT.

Points on this clonotype: This clone may be a read error of a much larger clone one base away. The chain couples TRBV2 to TRBJ2-5, with D possibly matching TRBD1 (6 bases). TRBJ2-7 explains the end of the DNA better; the J call may be wrong. The CDR3 length is 13 residues. Germline CDR1 SNHLY, CDR2 FYNNEI. The CDR3 DNA is TGTGCCAGCAGTGATACAGGGACCTACGAGCAGTACTTC. This translates into CASSDTGTYEQYF.

This chain uses TRBV7-9 with TRBJ1-3, with D possibly matching TRBD1 (5 bases). The germline V gene has CDR1 SEHNR and CDR2 FQNEAQ (reference sequence). V lost 2 bases and J lost 0, with 8 bases in between. This CDR3 is built from 15 residues. CDR3 sequence reads: CASSLLDISGNTIYF. In DNA form, the CDR3 reads TGTGCCAGCAGCTTATTGGACATCTCTGGAAACACCATATATTTT.

This clonotype was observed many times. The V gene is TRBV5-1, the J gene TRBJ2-5, with D possibly TRBD1 on 7 matching bases. Trimming shortened V by 4 bases and J by 3 bases, and 16 bases separated the two germline ends. CDR3 length: 15 amino acids. Germline values: CDR1 SGHRS, CDR2 YFSETQ. The chain's CDR3 is CASSPGGTEKETQYF. In DNA, the CDR3 is TGCGCCAGCAGCCCTGGCGGGACAGAGAAAGAGACCCAGTACTTC. The full variable domain, in which reference TRBV5-1 and TRBJ2-5 provide the parts outside the CDR3, is KAGVTQTPRYLIKTRGQQVTLSCSPISGHRSVSWYQQTPGQGLQFLFEYFSETQRNKGNFPGRFSGRQFSNSRSEMNVSTLELGDSALYLCASSPGGTEKETQYFGPGTRLLVL.

This chain joins TRBV6-5 and TRBJ1-1; D is undetermined. V lost 10 bases, J lost 3 bases, and 12 bases lay in between. Germline V CDR1 and CDR2: MNHEY, SVGAGI. This CDR3 is built from 12 residues. CDR3 bases: TGTGCCACCGGAAGGATGGACACTGAAGCTTTCTTT. Its translation is CATGRMDTEAFF.

Concerning this clonotype: A much larger clone lies one base from this, so it may be a read error. The chain combines TRBV5-1 with TRBJ2-1; D perhaps matches TRBD2 (6 bases). The end of the DNA fits TRBJ2-7 better, so the J call may be wrong. This CDR3 comprises 14 residues. Germline CDR1 SGHRS, CDR2 YFSETQ. This chain's CDR3 is CASSLRAGPQEQYF. The CDR3 coding sequence is TGCGCCAGCAGCTTACGAGCGGGTCCCCAAGAGCAGTACTTC.

The V call is TRBV21-1, the J call TRBJ2-5. TRBV21-1 is termed a pseudogene. This CDR3 has 12 amino acids. CDR3 sequence reads: CARVHSQETQYF. In DNA form, the CDR3 reads TGTGCCAGGGTCCACAGTCAAGAGACCCAGTACTTC.

The chain employs TRBV28 and TRBJ2-7; D unclear. This CDR3 contains 14 residues. Germline lookup yields CDR1 MDHEN and CDR2 SYDVKM. Trimming shortened V by 7 bases and J by 1 base, and 14 bases separated the two germline ends. The chain's CDR3 is CASIPVAGSYEQYF. The DNA of the CDR3 is TGTGCCAGCATTCCGGTGGCCGGATCCTACGAGCAGTACTTC.

Comments on this clonotype: This could be a read error, since a much larger clone is one nucleotide away. This chain connects TRBV29-1 to TRBJ2-5; TRBD1 agrees at 7 bases. This CDR3 has 14 residues. After removal of 4 bases from V and 11 bases from J, the junction contained 16 bases not matched to a gene. CDR1 and CDR2 from the germline V gene are SQVTM and ANQGSEA. The CDR3 loop reads CSVVEGAVWNEQYF. In nucleotides, the CDR3 is TGCAGCGTTGTTGAGGGGGCCGTTTGGAATGAGCAGTACTTC.

This clonotype was recorded at least ten times. The chain joins TRBV5-1 to TRBJ2-1; D not resolved. The V end was cut by 0 bases, the J end by 10 bases, with 8 bases between. The CDR3 is made up of 12 amino acids. Germline V lookup: CDR1 SGHRS, CDR2 YFSETQ. CDR3 in DNA: TGCGCCAGCAGCTTGGCGGGCTGGGAGCAGTTCTTC. Residues: CASSLAGWEQFF.

This clonotype was found once. V and J are TRBV12-5 and TRBJ2-4; D perhaps matches TRBD2 (5 bases). The end of the DNA fits TRBJ2-7 better, so the J call may be wrong. Germline V gene data show CDR1 as LGHNT and CDR2 as FRNRAP. The CDR3 is made up of 14 amino acids. CDR3 sequence (DNA): TGTGCTAGTGGCACGGAGGTTTGGGCCGACGAGCAGTACTTC. It encodes CASGTEVWADEQYF.

This clonotype was counted a few times. V gene TRBV20-1 combines with J gene TRBJ2-5; D is uncertain. CDR1 and CDR2 from the germline V gene are DFQATT and SNEGSKA (reference sequence). The CDR3 is 13 amino acids. The V end was cut by 7 bases, the J end by 5 bases, with 17 bases between. The CDR3 DNA reads TGCAGTGTCATCGACTCCTTCGTCGAGACCCAGTACTTC. Translation: CSVIDSFVETQYF.

Note on this clonotype: An end of the junction differs from the germline gene, which may be a read error. This chain connects TRBV5-1 to TRBJ2-5, with D unresolved. This CDR3 has 14 amino acids. Per the germline V gene, CDR1 is SGHRS and CDR2 is YFSETQ. The CDR3: CASSLVAGQEAQYF. The CDR3 coding sequence is TGCGCCAGCAGCTTGGTTGCTGGGCAAGAGGCCCAGTACTTC.

This clonotype was seen repeatedly, ten times or more. V gene TRBV20-1 combines with J gene TRBJ1-4, with 8 bases that match TRBD1. V shed 6 bases, J shed 2 bases, and the junction held 2 bases outside the gene matches. CDR1 is DFQATT and CDR2 is SNEGSKA in the germline V gene (reference sequence). The CDR3 sequence is 13 residues long. The CDR3 region is CSARQGTNEKLFF. The CDR3 nucleotides are TGCAGTGCACGACAGGGGACTAATGAAAAACTGTTTTTT.

This clonotype was counted many times. This rearrangement joins TRBV4-2 to TRBJ2-1; possibly TRBD2 for D (6 bases). The CDR3 consists of 15 residues. Deletions cut 4 bases from V and 6 bases from J, with 16 bases between. Germline CDR1 LGHNA, CDR2 YNFKEQ. The CDR3 coding sequence is TGTGCCAGCAGCCGTCAACCGGGACTGGGCAATGAGCAGTTCTTC. It codes for CASSRQPGLGNEQFF.

The rearrangement joins TRBV5-5 to TRBJ2-7; unclear D gene. Per the germline V gene, CDR1 is SGHKS and CDR2 is YYEKEE (reference sequence). The CDR3 has 14 amino acids. V was trimmed by 2 bases and J by 4 bases, leaving 13 bases between them. The CDR3 sequence is CASSLGWNLYEQYF. CDR3 sequence (DNA): TGTGCCAGCAGCTTAGGCTGGAACCTATACGAGCAGTACTTC.

V gene TRBV6-2 or TRBV6-3 combines with J gene TRBJ1-5; TRBD1 agrees at 9 bases. The CDR3 is 13 residues long. Looked up from germline, CDR1 is MNHEY and CDR2 is SVGEGT. V trimming: 10 bases; J trimming: 5 bases; junction bases outside the gene matches: 6. The CDR3 bases are TGTGCCACCAGGGACAGGGCATATCAGCCCCAGCATTTT. It encodes CATRDRAYQPQHF.

On this clonotype: A read error may be the cause here, since a much bigger clone is one base away. The V gene is TRBV10-3, the J gene TRBJ2-7; 9 nucleotides agree with TRBD1. The CDR3 is 13 amino acids. Germline CDR1 is ENHRY and CDR2 is SYGVKD. The CDR3 nucleotides are TGTGCCATCAGGGGACAGGGACCCTACGAGCGGTACTTC. Translation: CAIRGQGPYERYF.

For this clonotype: It may be a read error: a sequence one base away is much more abundant. This chain joins TRBV4-3 and TRBJ2-6; D is ambiguous. V was cut by 1 base and J by 0 bases, with 28 bases left in between. Germline V lookup: CDR1 LGHNA, CDR2 YSLEER. The CDR3 length is 23 residues. The CDR3 is CASSQVDTGETKDGFSGANVLTF. The DNA for the CDR3 is TGCGCCAGCAGCCAAGTAGACACGGGCGAGACAAAGGACGGATTCTCTGGGGCCAACGTCCTGACTTTC.